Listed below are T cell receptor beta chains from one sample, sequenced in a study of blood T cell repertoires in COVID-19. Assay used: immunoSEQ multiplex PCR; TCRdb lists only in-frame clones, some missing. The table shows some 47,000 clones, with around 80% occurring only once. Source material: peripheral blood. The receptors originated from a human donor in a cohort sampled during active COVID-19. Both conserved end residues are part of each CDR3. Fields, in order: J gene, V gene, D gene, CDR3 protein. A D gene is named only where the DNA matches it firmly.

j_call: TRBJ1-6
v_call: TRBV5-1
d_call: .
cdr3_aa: CASSPGNNSPLHF

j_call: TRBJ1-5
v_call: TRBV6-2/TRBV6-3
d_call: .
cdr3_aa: CASSYGGSGRGKHSNQPQHF

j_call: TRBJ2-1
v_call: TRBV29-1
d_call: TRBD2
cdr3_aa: CSVESFMSGGVTYNEQFF

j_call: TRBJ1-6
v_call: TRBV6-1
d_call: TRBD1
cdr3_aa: CASSVPNTGAGGSPLHF

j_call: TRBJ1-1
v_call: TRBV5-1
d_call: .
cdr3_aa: CASSFELNTEAFF

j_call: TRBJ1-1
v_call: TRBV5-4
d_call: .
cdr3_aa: CASSLARANTEAFF

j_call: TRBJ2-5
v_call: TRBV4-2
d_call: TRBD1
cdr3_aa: CASSQRQGLETQYF

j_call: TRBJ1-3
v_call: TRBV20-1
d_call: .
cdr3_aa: CSASDRSRNTIYF

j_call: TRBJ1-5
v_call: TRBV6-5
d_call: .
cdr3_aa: CASRRKREPNQPQHF

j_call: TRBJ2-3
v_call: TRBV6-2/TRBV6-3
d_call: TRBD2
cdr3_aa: CASSSLRLAGGGDTQYF

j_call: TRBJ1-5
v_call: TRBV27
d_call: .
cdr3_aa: CASSFRGQPQHF

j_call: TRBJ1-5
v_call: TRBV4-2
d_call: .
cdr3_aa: CASSQVYGQRNQPQHF

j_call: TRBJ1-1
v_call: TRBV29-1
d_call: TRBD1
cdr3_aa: CSANLIGGQGAINGF

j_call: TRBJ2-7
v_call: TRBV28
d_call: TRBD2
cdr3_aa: CASSNSGDEQYF

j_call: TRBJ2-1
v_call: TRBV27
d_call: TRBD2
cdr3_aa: CASSLLLAGGLPAYNEQFF

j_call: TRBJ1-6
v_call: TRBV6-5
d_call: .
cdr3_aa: CASSYAGSQFTLHF

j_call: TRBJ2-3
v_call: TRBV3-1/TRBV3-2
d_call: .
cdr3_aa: CASSHARDTDTQYF

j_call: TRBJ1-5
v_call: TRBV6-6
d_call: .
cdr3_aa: CASSYSTTSGQPQHF

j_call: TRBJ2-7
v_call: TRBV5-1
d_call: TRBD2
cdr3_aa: CASKAGEYEQYF

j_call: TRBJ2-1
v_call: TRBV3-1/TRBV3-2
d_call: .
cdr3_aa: CASSLSSYNEQFF

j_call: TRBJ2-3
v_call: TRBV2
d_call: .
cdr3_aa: CASKGGRSTDTQYF

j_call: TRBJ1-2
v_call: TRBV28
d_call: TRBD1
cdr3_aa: CASSFSTGDVYGYTF

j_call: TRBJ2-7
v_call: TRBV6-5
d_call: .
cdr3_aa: CASSYSAGVPYEQYF

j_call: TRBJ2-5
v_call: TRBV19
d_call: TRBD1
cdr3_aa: CASSSSGAGGRETQYF

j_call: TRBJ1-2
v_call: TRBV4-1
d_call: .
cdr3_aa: CASRQSSVRNYGYTF

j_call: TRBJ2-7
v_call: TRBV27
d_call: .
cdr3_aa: CASRLSSVGPYEQYF

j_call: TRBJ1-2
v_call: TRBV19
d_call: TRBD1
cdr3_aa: CASSTIGTGDGYTF

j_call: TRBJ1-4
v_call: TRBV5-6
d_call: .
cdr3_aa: CASSFRNRQLTTNEKLFF

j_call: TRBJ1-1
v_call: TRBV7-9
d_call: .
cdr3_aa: CASSPGIQNYEAFF

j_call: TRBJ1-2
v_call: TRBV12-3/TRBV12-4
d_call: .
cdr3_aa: CASSFEQLRDYTF

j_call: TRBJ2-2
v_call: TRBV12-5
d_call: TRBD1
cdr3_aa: CASSPGQGARDTGELFF

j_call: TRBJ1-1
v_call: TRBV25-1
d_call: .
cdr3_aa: CASRISEVNTEAFF

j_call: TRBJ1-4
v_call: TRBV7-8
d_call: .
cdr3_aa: CASSLYGKVEKLFF

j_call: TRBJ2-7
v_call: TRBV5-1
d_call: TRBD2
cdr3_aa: CASNPMTRGSYEQYF

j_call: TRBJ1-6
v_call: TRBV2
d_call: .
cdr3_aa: CASSEEGVSPYSPLHF

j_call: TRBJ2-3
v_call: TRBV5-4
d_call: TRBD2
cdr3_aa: CASSVTSGGADTQYF

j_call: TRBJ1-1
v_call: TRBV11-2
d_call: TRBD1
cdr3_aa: CASSPSRQGRTEAFF

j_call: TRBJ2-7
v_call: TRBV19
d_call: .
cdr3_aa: CASSGTSGRMVYEQYF

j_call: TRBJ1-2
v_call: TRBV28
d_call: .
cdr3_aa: CASSSTGSYGYTF

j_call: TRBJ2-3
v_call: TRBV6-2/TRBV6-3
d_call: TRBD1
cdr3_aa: CASSWTGRTDTQYF

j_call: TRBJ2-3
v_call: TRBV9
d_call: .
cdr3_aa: CASSDSGRTDTQYF

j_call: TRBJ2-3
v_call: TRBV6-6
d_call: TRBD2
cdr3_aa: CASSPWTSGGAKDTQYF